These 32 T cell receptor beta chains were all obtained from the same sample, sequenced in a study of T cell repertoires in cytomegalovirus infection. Their specific antigens are unknown. TCRdb reprocessed the reads via MiXCR and lists one record per CDR3 protein. The sample holds approximately 500,000 distinct CDR3 sequences, 30% to 40% seen once. The input for sequencing was cultured PBMCs, taken from culture after CMV antigen stimulation. The receptors derive from a human donor in good health (CMV status not recorded). Some clones in this sample may be carry-over from other donors' samples.

This rearrangement joins TRBV19 to TRBJ2-2; D call uncertain. CDR1 LNHDA and CDR2 SQIVND come from the germline V gene (reference sequence). V shed 3 bases and J shed 7 bases, with 12 bases lying between them. This CDR3 is built from 14 residues. As DNA, the CDR3 is TGTGCCAGTAGTATTAGTCCCATGAACGGGGAGCTGTTTTTT. Translating gives CASSISPMNGELFF.

This clonotype has just a few counts. The rearrangement links TRBV6-1 to TRBJ2-5; perhaps TRBD1 as D (6 bases). V lost 5 bases and J lost 7, with 14 bases in between. Germline V CDR1 and CDR2: MNHNS, SASEGT. This CDR3 has 13 residues. The CDR3 DNA follows: TGTGCCAGCAGTCCCCCGGGACACCCGACCCAGTACTTC. Amino acids: CASSPPGHPTQYF.

The chain couples TRBV19 to TRBJ1-2; TRBD1 agrees at 7 bases. Losses at the gene ends were 7 bases for V and 2 bases for J; bases not matched to a gene: 4. Germline V gene data show CDR1 as LNHDA and CDR2 as SQIVND (reference sequence). There are 13 residues in the CDR3. The CDR3 loop reads CASTGGDNYGYTF. The CDR3 nucleotides read TGTGCCAGTACAGGGGGGGACAACTATGGCTACACCTTC.

This clonotype was detected ten times or more. The genes are TRBV4-1 and TRBJ2-5; 9 positions match TRBD1. The CDR3 consists of 17 residues. Germline trimming cut 4 bases from V and 2 bases from J; bases unmatched to any gene: 11. From germline, CDR1 is MGHRA and CDR2 YSYEKL. The CDR3 is CASSRQLTGGLQETQYF. The CDR3 DNA reads TGCGCCAGCAGCCGACAGCTTACAGGGGGCCTACAAGAGACCCAGTACTTC.

The chain carries TRBV6-2 or TRBV6-3 and TRBJ2-1; 10 positions agree with TRBD2. The CDR3 totals 18 residues. Germline V gene data show CDR1 as MNHEY and CDR2 as SVGEGT. V was clipped by 2 bases and J by 4 bases; unmatched bases: 11. As DNA, the CDR3 is TGTGCCAGCAGTTACGAGCCGGGGGAGCGGGAGGGTTACAATGAGCAGTTCTTC. Translating it yields CASSYEPGEREGYNEQFF.

This clonotype was observed many times. The genes are TRBV7-6 and TRBJ2-2; 9 bases align to TRBD1. Looked up from germline, CDR1 is SGHVS and CDR2 is FNYEAQ. The V and J ends lost 5 bases and 5 bases, in that order; junction bases with no gene match: 6. This CDR3 comprises 15 residues. This chain's CDR3 is CASSARGQGTGELFF. The DNA of the CDR3 is TGTGCCAGCAGCGCACGCGGACAGGGGACCGGGGAGCTGTTTTTT.

This clonotype was counted only a few times. The chain carries TRBV5-5 and TRBJ2-3; 7 positions match TRBD2. The length of the CDR3 is 15 residues. Germline loops: CDR1 SGHKS, CDR2 YYEKEE (reference sequence). Trimming cost V 0 bases and J 5 bases; bases outside gene matches: 6. As DNA, the CDR3 is TGTGCCAGCAGCTTGGGTGCGGGAGTAGTAGATACGCAGTATTTT. Protein sequence: CASSLGAGVVDTQYF.

This chain uses TRBV27 with TRBJ2-5; TRBD2 agrees at 9 bases. J lost 5 bases, V lost 1 base, and 8 bases had no gene match. Germline-derived CDR1 and CDR2 are MNHEY and SMNVEV (reference sequence). This CDR3 comprises 16 residues. CDR3 nucleotides: TGTGCCAGCAGTTTATTTCCTAGCGGGATTGGTGAGACCCAGTACTTC. As protein: CASSLFPSGIGETQYF.

The rearrangement links TRBV12-3 or TRBV12-4 to TRBJ1-6; TRBD1 agrees at 7 bases. The CDR3 is 15 amino acids. After removal of 4 bases from V and 7 bases from J, the junction contained 7 bases not matched to a gene. CDR3 amino acids: CASSSRQGPNSPLHF. The CDR3, as DNA: TGTGCCAGCAGTTCCCGACAGGGACCGAATTCACCCCTCCACTTT.

V usage is TRBV12-3 or TRBV12-4 and J usage is TRBJ2-1; D ambiguous. CDR3 length: 12 residues. Deletions cut 6 bases from V and 4 bases from J, with 7 bases between. The CDR3 coding sequence is TGTGCCAGCAGGCAGACGTACAATGAGCAGTTCTTC. Protein: CASRQTYNEQFF.

The chain is built from TRBV11-2 and TRBJ2-5, with D unclear. Looked up from germline, CDR1 is SGHAT and CDR2 is FQNNGV. The CDR3 sequence is 16 residues long. With 1 base removed from V and 4 bases from J, the gap between germline ends came to 16 bases. CDR3 in amino acids: CASSLVAGYPTETQYF. The CDR3 region has the DNA TGTGCCAGCAGCTTAGTAGCTGGCTACCCCACAGAGACCCAGTACTTC.

J is TRBJ2-3 and V is TRBV19, with D perhaps matching TRBD1 or TRBD2 (5 bases each). The CDR3 is 14 amino acids. Per germline, CDR1 LNHDA and CDR2 SQIVND (reference sequence). Trimming left V 3 bases short and J 5 bases short, with 12 bases between. The CDR3 is CASSISWGIDTQYF. Written as DNA, the CDR3 is TGTGCCAGTAGTATTAGTTGGGGGATAGATACGCAGTATTTT.

This chain connects TRBV12-3 or TRBV12-4 to TRBJ1-2; D not certain. The CDR3 runs to 12 residues. The ends were cut back, 1 base at V and 8 bases at J, with 8 bases in the middle. CDR3 residues: CASSLGDVGYTF. The CDR3 DNA reads TGTGCCAGCAGTTTAGGAGATGTCGGCTACACCTTC.

The chain carries TRBV7-2 and TRBJ1-1, with D tentatively TRBD1 (5 bases). Germline assignment: CDR1 SGHTA and CDR2 FQGNSA. V was clipped by 1 base and J by 5 bases, with 14 bases between them. This CDR3 comprises 15 residues. The CDR3 sequence: CASSLDKGFWTEAFF. In nucleotides, the CDR3 is TGTGCCAGCAGCTTAGATAAGGGGTTTTGGACTGAAGCTTTCTTT.

A few counts support this clonotype. V usage is TRBV29-1 and J usage is TRBJ1-1; 7 bases match TRBD1. V lost 4 bases, J lost 7 bases, and 6 bases stayed unmatched. The CDR3 loop spans 12 amino acids. CDR1 and CDR2 (germline): SQVTM, ANQGSEA. In DNA form, the CDR3 reads TGCAGCGTTGCGCCCCGGACAGGTGAAGCTTTCTTT. This codes for CSVAPRTGEAFF.

This chain joins TRBV7-2 and TRBJ1-1; a weak D match, TRBD1 (5 bases). Deletions cut 0 bases from V and 11 bases from J, with 13 bases between. Germline V lookup: CDR1 SGHTA, CDR2 FQGNSA. The length of the CDR3 is 13 residues. This CDR3 reads CASSLARDARAFF. The CDR3 coding sequence is TGTGCCAGCAGCTTAGCCCGGGACGCGCGGGCTTTCTTT.

The chain combines TRBV28 with TRBJ1-2; D remains ambiguous. Germline CDR1 MDHEN, CDR2 SYDVKM. The CDR3 has 13 residues. The ends were cut back, 5 bases at V and 6 bases at J, with 13 bases in the middle. DNA for the CDR3: TGTGCCAGCAGTCATGGGCGTTCGAATGGCTACACCTTC. Its protein is CASSHGRSNGYTF.

V is TRBV6-2 or TRBV6-3 and J is TRBJ2-1, with TRBD2 matching 9 bases. The germline V gene has CDR1 MNHEY and CDR2 SVGEGT. Unmatched junction bases numbered 8, after V lost 8 bases and J lost 3 bases. CDR3 size: 15 residues. The DNA of the CDR3 is TGTGCCAGCCGTCATAGCGGGAGCATCTACAATGAGCAGTTCTTC. It codes for CASRHSGSIYNEQFF.

V gene TRBV7-2 combines with J gene TRBJ2-1, with TRBD2 matching over 7 bases. CDR3 length: 18 amino acids. V was pared by 1 base and J by 5 bases, with 14 bases of the junction left unmatched. Germline loops: CDR1 SGHTA, CDR2 FQGNSA. Written as DNA, the CDR3 is TGTGCCAGCAGCTTAGTAGGTTATAGGACTAGGGGAAACAATGAGCAGTTCTTC. This gives the protein CASSLVGYRTRGNNEQFF.

The J gene is TRBJ1-5, the V gene TRBV12-3 or TRBV12-4; weak D call: TRBD1 (5 bases). The CDR3 extends over 15 amino acids. The V end was cut by 4 bases, the J end by 3 bases, with 13 bases between. The CDR3 sequence: CASSSQGTHNQPQHF. The CDR3 nucleotides are TGTGCCAGCAGTTCTCAGGGTACCCACAATCAGCCCCAGCATTTT.

V gene TRBV15 combines with J gene TRBJ2-5, with D unresolved. The CDR3 contains 15 residues. Trimming stripped 0 bases from V and 5 bases from J, with 13 bases between. Germline V gives CDR1 LNHNV, CDR2 YYDKDF (reference sequence). In nucleotides, the CDR3 is TGTGCCACCAGCAGAGATGGGCAGTTTGTGGAGACCCAGTACTTC. It encodes CATSRDGQFVETQYF.

The V and J genes are TRBV12-3 or TRBV12-4 and TRBJ1-5; the D is unclear. This CDR3 is built from 14 residues. V was shortened by 3 bases and J by 7 bases, with 13 bases between the two germline ends. CDR3 sequence: CASSFDGLGQPQHF. The CDR3 bases are TGTGCCAGCAGTTTCGACGGCTTAGGACAGCCCCAGCATTTT.

This chain connects TRBV7-9 to TRBJ1-2, with a weak D call TRBD1 (5 bases). Looked up from germline, CDR1 is SEHNR and CDR2 is FQNEAQ (reference sequence). CDR3 length equals 14 residues. V was trimmed by 4 bases and J by 2 bases, leaving 11 bases between them. CDR3 coding DNA: TGTGCCAGCAGCTCGGGACGACTGAACTATGGCTACACCTTC. Protein sequence: CASSSGRLNYGYTF.

Details on this clonotype: Since a much larger clone is just one base distant, this may be a read error. The rearrangement links TRBV7-8 to TRBJ2-2; a weak D match, TRBD2 (6 bases). Germline CDR1 is SGHVS and CDR2 is FQNEAQ. The CDR3 is 15 amino acids. DNA of the CDR3: TGTGCCGGCAGCTTATACACGGACTACCCCGGGGAGCTGTTTTTT. It encodes CAGSLYTDYPGELFF.

This clonotype was counted between two and nine times. The chain uses TRBV9 and TRBJ2-2, with D uncertain. Trimming shortened V by 5 bases and J by 6 bases, and 11 bases separated the two germline ends. Germline V gene lookup returns CDR1 SGDLS and CDR2 YYNGEE. CDR3 length equals 13 residues. CDR3 sequence reads: CASRAGGAGELFF. CDR3 coding DNA: TGTGCCAGCAGGGCAGGTGGGGCCGGGGAGCTGTTTTTT.

V and J are TRBV20-1 and TRBJ2-3; D is possibly TRBD1 or TRBD2 (5 bases each). Trimming stripped 4 bases from V and 14 bases from J, with 16 bases between. This CDR3 is 11 amino acids long. CDR1 is DFQATT, CDR2 SNEGSKA, per germline (reference sequence). The CDR3 DNA reads TGCAGTGCTACACGGGGAGATAGGGGGTATTTT. Protein product: CSATRGDRGYF.

This clonotype was seen many times. The CDR3 protein is CASSLGGGGYEQYF. The CDR3 region has the DNA TGTGCCAGCAGCTTAGGAGGGGGCGGGTACGAGCAGTACTTC. This rearrangement joins TRBV11-2 to TRBJ2-7, with 7 bases identical to TRBD1. The CDR3 consists of 14 residues. After removal of 1 base from V and 4 bases from J, the junction contained 4 bases not matched to a gene. CDR1 is SGHAT, CDR2 FQNNGV, per germline.

The gene calls are TRBV27 and TRBJ1-2; TRBD1 matches 11 bases. There are 15 residues in the CDR3. V shed 4 bases, J shed 7 bases, and the junction held 8 bases outside the gene matches. CDR1 is MNHEY and CDR2 is SMNVEV in the germline V gene (reference sequence). The CDR3 is CASSSPGQGVSGYTF. For the CDR3, the DNA is TGTGCCAGCAGTTCCCCGGGACAGGGGGTCTCTGGCTACACCTTC.

This clonotype was counted only a few times. V is TRBV24-1 and J is TRBJ1-1; tentative D call: TRBD1 (5 bases). This CDR3 contains 13 residues. The V end was cut by 5 bases, the J end by 5 bases, with 11 bases between. Germline CDR1 reads KGHDR; CDR2 reads SFDVKD. The CDR3 spells CATSGGSETEAFF. CDR3 bases: TGTGCCACCAGTGGGGGCTCGGAAACTGAAGCTTTCTTT.

The chain couples TRBV12-3 or TRBV12-4 to TRBJ1-4; tentatively, D is TRBD1 (5 bases). V lost 6 bases, J lost 0 bases, and 11 bases lay in between. This CDR3 has 15 residues. The CDR3 loop reads CASSPGDPTNEKLFF. The CDR3 DNA is TGTGCCAGCAGCCCCGGGGACCCAACTAATGAAAAACTGTTTTTT.

The rearrangement joins TRBV18 to TRBJ2-5; D gene uncertain. Germline assignment: CDR1 KGHSH and CDR2 LQKENI. Trimming stripped 0 bases from V and 5 bases from J, with 7 bases between. The CDR3 covers 13 residues. CDR3 in DNA: TGTGCCAGCTCACCACCTAGCTTGGAGACCCAGTACTTC. Its protein product is CASSPPSLETQYF.

This clonotype has more than one count but fewer than ten. This chain uses TRBV11-2 with TRBJ2-5; 12 nucleotides match TRBD1. Germline values: CDR1 SGHAT, CDR2 FQNNGV. After removal of 4 bases from V and 6 bases from J, the junction contained 9 bases not matched to a gene. This CDR3 contains 16 residues. The CDR3 DNA sequence: TGTGCCAGCAGCTATTTTCCGGGACAGGGGGCGAAGACCCAGTACTTC. This sequence encodes CASSYFPGQGAKTQYF.